Detailed here is one T cell receptor beta chain. Here immunoSEQ multiplex PCR was the method, and the copy in TCRdb shows in-frame clones only, minus some. The repertoire includes roughly 77,000 clones, less than 85% of them detected once, and 9.9% sits in the top ten. The data are from a study of radiotherapy plus CTLA-4 blockade in lung cancer. The CDR3 covers 16 residues. CDR1 is SGHRS, CDR2 YFSETQ, per germline. V gave up 4 bases and J gave up 1 base; unmatched junction bases: 5. This clonotype was obtained from a human donor with non-small cell lung cancer whose response to radiotherapy plus ipilimumab could not be evaluated. The source was peripheral blood, collected from a patient treated with radiotherapy plus ipilimumab. The chain is built from TRBV5-1 and TRBJ2-4, with TRBD2 identical over 10 bases. CDR3 residues: CASSQGLATAKNIQYF. CDR3 in DNA: TGCGCCAGCAGCCAGGGACTAGCGACGGCCAAAAACATTCAGTACTTC.